This T cell receptor beta chain was identified in a study of blood T cell repertoires in COVID-19. In Seattle, patients joined the study during active infection and were tracked longitudinally. Assay used: immunoSEQ multiplex PCR; TCRdb lists only in-frame clones, some missing. The sample lists some 290,000 clones; 90% were seen once. V dropped 4 bases and J dropped 4 bases, with 17 bases sitting between them. The CDR3 contains 16 residues. Germline lookup yields CDR1 SGHRS and CDR2 YFSETQ. The sequenced sample was peripheral blood. The V call is TRBV5-1, the J call TRBJ1-4; a possible D gene is TRBD1 (5 bases). The receptor's source is a woman aged 40 to 55 with COVID-19, enrolled during active disease. The CDR3 spells CASSQNGGENNEKLFF. The CDR3 nucleotides read TGCGCCAGCAGCCAAAACGGAGGGGAAAATAATGAAAAACTGTTTTTT.